One TCR beta chain is described in this entry. This record belongs to a study of control samples from healthy donors and cancer patients. Trimming stripped 3 bases from V and 5 bases from J, with 10 bases between. The germline gives CDR1 SGHTA, CDR2 FQGTGA. The CDR3 is 13 amino acids. Method: immunoSEQ multiplex PCR; TCRdb's copy keeps in-frame clones and lacks some. The sample includes more than 85,000 clones, 83% of them seen just once. The sample comprised blood. The chain has TRBV7-3 and TRBJ1-1; possible D gene TRBD1, 5 bases. The TCR was taken from a woman aged 50 to 60 in good health. Here the CDR3 reads CASSLGGVTEAFF. The CDR3 DNA sequence: TGTGCCAGCAGCTTGGGAGGGGTAACTGAAGCTTTCTTT.